One and the same sample provided the 28 T cell receptor beta chains below, sequenced in a study of CD8 T cells in ankylosing spondylitis. Study results and caveats: There was a TCR beta motif, made of several highly homologous variants, that appeared characteristic of ankylosing spondylitis blood.

TCRdb ran MiXCR on the 5' RACE reads and lists one entry per CDR3 protein. The table includes some 330,000 distinct CDR3 sequences, around 7.6% detected once. No cognate antigen is known for these TCRs. Sequences were obtained from blood, either unsorted or a sorted T cell fraction (not recorded which). The receptor set was obtained from a male donor with ankylosing spondylitis.

This clonotype was seen a few times. V gene TRBV28 combines with J gene TRBJ1-2, with D unresolved. V was shortened by 6 bases and J by 8 bases, with 13 bases between the two germline ends. CDR1 and CDR2 from the germline V gene are MDHEN and SYDVKM. CDR3 size: 12 residues. The DNA for the CDR3 is TGTGCCAGCAGGGCCGAGGGTCAGGGCTACACCTTC. It codes for CASRAEGQGYTF.

This clonotype was seen ten or more times. The chain links TRBV5-1 to TRBJ2-6; D uncertain. The CDR3 is 15 residues long. The V end lost 0 bases, the J end lost 0 bases, and 4 bases lay between the germline ends. CDR1 is SGHRS, CDR2 YFSETQ, per germline. In nucleotides, the CDR3 is TGCGCCAGCAGCTTGGGCGTCTCTGGGGCCAACGTCCTGACTTTC. It yields the protein CASSLGVSGANVLTF.

The V gene is TRBV5-5, the J gene TRBJ2-5; weak D call: TRBD2 (5 bases). CDR3 length equals 15 residues. Germline loops: CDR1 SGHKS, CDR2 YYEKEE (reference sequence). Trimming took 3 bases from V and 5 from J, leaving 17 bases between them. CDR3 region: CASSSRAGPPETQYF. The CDR3, as DNA: TGTGCCAGCAGCTCGAGGGCAGGCCCACCCGAGACCCAGTACTTC. Complete variable domain (other parts from reference TRBV5-5 and TRBJ2-5): DAGVTQSPTHLIKTRGQQVTLRCSPISGHKSVSWYQQVLGQGPQFIFQYYEKEERGRGNFPDRFSARQFPNYSSELNVNALLLGDSALYLCASSSRAGPPETQYFGPGTRLLVL.

This clonotype was seen a handful of times. The rearrangement joins TRBV28 to TRBJ2-7; D is unresolved. The CDR3 has 14 residues. Germline V CDR1 and CDR2: MDHEN, SYDVKM. Trimming pared 6 bases from V and 9 bases from J, leaving 21 bases between. CDR3 amino acids: CASSLPSLVGSQYF. The CDR3 DNA is TGTGCCAGCAGCCTTCCCTCCCTTGTGGGATCGCAGTACTTC.

This clonotype showed up just once. The chain joins TRBV7-9 to TRBJ2-3; 9 bases are a match to TRBD1. This CDR3 comprises 15 residues. Germline V gene data show CDR1 as SEHNR and CDR2 as FQNEAQ (reference sequence). With V trimmed by 5 bases and J by 3 bases, 6 bases remained unmatched. The CDR3 nucleotides are TGTGCCAGCAGCGTCGGGACAGGGAGTACAGATACGCAGTATTTT. As protein: CASSVGTGSTDTQYF.

The gene calls are TRBV7-8 and TRBJ2-2; 10 nucleotides match TRBD2. Germline values: CDR1 SGHVS, CDR2 FQNEAQ. The CDR3 length is 16 residues. V lost 1 base, J lost 6 bases, and 5 bases stayed unmatched. The CDR3 reads CASSLGLAGNAGELFF. The CDR3 nucleotides are TGTGCCAGCAGCTTAGGACTAGCGGGTAACGCCGGGGAGCTGTTTTTT.

The chain uses TRBV20-1 and TRBJ1-4; unclear D gene. The CDR3 consists of 13 residues. V was cut by 7 bases and J by 8 bases, with 17 bases left in between. Per the germline V gene, CDR1 is DFQATT and CDR2 is SNEGSKA (reference sequence). CDR3 in DNA: TGCAGTGTTGGGAGCCGTCTAGGGGAAAAACTGTTTTTT. This sequence encodes CSVGSRLGEKLFF.

The sample holds many counts of this clonotype. The genes are TRBV12-3 or TRBV12-4 and TRBJ2-7; either TRBD1 or TRBD2 may supply D (5 bases each). Trimming took 1 base from V and 3 from J, leaving 10 bases between them. This CDR3 is built from 14 residues. The CDR3 sequence is CASSLVGTSYEQYF. CDR3 bases: TGTGCCAGCAGTTTAGTAGGGACCAGCTACGAGCAGTACTTC.

This chain joins TRBV10-3 and TRBJ2-7, with 12 bases lining up with TRBD2. In germline, CDR1 is ENHRY, CDR2 SYGVKD. With V trimmed by 8 bases and J by 5 bases, 4 bases remained unmatched. The length of the CDR3 is 13 residues. The CDR3 DNA is TGTGCCATCGGACTAGCGGGGTCGCACGAGCAGTACTTC. Its protein is CAIGLAGSHEQYF.

The V call is TRBV29-1, the J call TRBJ2-1, with D possibly matching TRBD1 (6 bases). CDR3 length: 13 residues. Deletions cut 7 bases from V and 7 bases from J, with 17 bases between. Germline assignment: CDR1 SQVTM and CDR2 ANQGSEA. The CDR3 reads CSETGRLSNEQFF. CDR3 nucleotides: TGCAGCGAGACAGGCAGGTTGTCGAATGAGCAGTTCTTC.

This clonotype came up many times. The chain carries TRBV19 and TRBJ2-2, with 10 positions matching TRBD1. This CDR3 has 17 residues. Germline V CDR1 and CDR2: LNHDA, SQIVND (reference sequence). V was clipped by 1 base and J by 4 bases; unmatched bases: 6. CDR3 amino acids: CASSIGLGQGITGELFF. The DNA of the CDR3 is TGTGCCAGTAGTATAGGATTGGGACAGGGGATCACCGGGGAGCTGTTTTTT.

This clonotype has ten or more counts. This chain uses TRBV29-1 with TRBJ1-2; D remains unclear. V dropped 0 bases and J dropped 5 bases, with 13 bases sitting between them. Germline CDR1 SQVTM, CDR2 ANQGSEA. There are 14 residues in the CDR3. The CDR3 DNA follows: TGCAGCGTTGAAGATCTCGCGACGGAGTATGGCTACACCTTC. Translated, it gives CSVEDLATEYGYTF. Full variable domain (remainder filled in from reference TRBV29-1 and TRBJ1-2): SAVISQKPSRDICQRGTSLTIQCQVDSQVTMMFWYRQQPGQSLTLIATANQGSEATYESGFVIDKFPISRPNLTFSTLTVSNMSPEDSSIYLCSVEDLATEYGYTFGSGTRLTVV.

This clonotype was recorded many times. Written as DNA, the CDR3 is TGTGCCAGCAGCTTAGTTCAGTCTAGTCGGCTTCCCAAAAACATTCAGTACTTC. Translating gives CASSLVQSSRLPKNIQYF. This chain joins TRBV11-2 and TRBJ2-4; D is ambiguous. V gave up 1 base and J gave up 2 bases, with 18 bases separating them. CDR3 length equals 18 residues. The germline V gene encodes CDR1 SGHAT and CDR2 FQNNGV.

The sample holds many counts of this clonotype. V is TRBV25-1 and J is TRBJ2-2, with D uncertain. The CDR3 is 13 amino acids. Germline assignment: CDR1 MGHDK and CDR2 SYGVNS. V was trimmed by 1 base and J by 8 bases, leaving 8 bases between them. The CDR3 sequence is CASSEFESGELFF. The CDR3 nucleotides are TGTGCCAGCAGTGAATTCGAGAGTGGGGAGCTGTTTTTT.

This rearrangement joins TRBV7-9 to TRBJ2-7; possible D gene TRBD1, 5 bases. The CDR3 extends over 13 amino acids. Trimming removed 8 bases from V and 3 bases from J, with 14 bases in between. Germline V lookup: CDR1 SEHNR, CDR2 FQNEAQ (reference sequence). In DNA, the CDR3 is TGTGCCAGCGCACCGGACAAACACTACGAGCAGTACTTC. This translates into CASAPDKHYEQYF.

A note on this clonotype: An end of the junction differs from the germline gene, which may be a read error. The rearrangement joins TRBV9 to TRBJ2-1; possible D gene TRBD1, 5 bases. The length of the CDR3 is 14 residues. Germline assignment: CDR1 SGDLS and CDR2 YYNGEE. The DNA of the CDR3 is TGTGCCAGCAGCGTAGGGCCAGGGCTCAATGAGCAGTCCTTC. Protein product: CASSVGPGLNEQSF. The entire variable domain, with the rest obtained from reference TRBV9 and TRBJ2-1, is as follows: DSGVTQTPKHLITATGQRVTLRCSPRSGDLSVYWYQQSLDQGLQFLIQYYNGEERAKGNILERFSAQQFPDLHSELNLSSLELGDSALYFCASSVGPGLNEQSFGPGTRLTVL.

This clonotype was observed a handful of times. The V gene is TRBV2, the J gene TRBJ2-3, with D possibly TRBD1 on 6 matching bases. Germline V lookup: CDR1 SNHLY, CDR2 FYNNEI. The CDR3 covers 15 residues. Trimming took off 7 bases at V and 2 bases at J, with 16 bases between the two ends. This chain's CDR3 is CASKFRDTNTDTQYF. The DNA for the CDR3 is TGTGCCAGCAAATTCCGGGACACTAACACAGATACGCAGTATTTT.

This clonotype came up many times. CDR3: CATGGTGDEQYF. CDR3 coding DNA: TGTGCCACCGGGGGGACGGGGGACGAGCAGTACTTC. The V gene is TRBV10-3, the J gene TRBJ2-7; 7 bases agree with TRBD2. The CDR3 has 12 residues. CDR1 is ENHRY, CDR2 SYGVKD, per germline. V lost 10 bases, J lost 5 bases, and 8 bases stayed unmatched.

V usage is TRBV28 and J usage is TRBJ2-7; either TRBD1 or TRBD2 may supply D (5 bases each). This CDR3 has 15 residues. CDR1 and CDR2 (germline): MDHEN, SYDVKM. Trimming removed 7 bases at V and 0 bases at J, with 16 bases between. The CDR3 DNA follows: TGTGCCAGCACCACCCCCGCTGGGGGCTCCTACGAGCAGTACTTC. It encodes CASTTPAGGSYEQYF.

The chain links TRBV28 to TRBJ2-3; D is ambiguous. This CDR3 contains 15 residues. The V end lost 5 bases, the J end lost 6 bases, and 18 bases lay between the germline ends. In germline, CDR1 is MDHEN, CDR2 SYDVKM. CDR3 loop: CASSLQIKPGDTQYF. In nucleotides, the CDR3 is TGTGCCAGCAGTCTACAAATTAAACCCGGGGATACGCAGTATTTT.

This clonotype was detected ten times or more. The CDR3 spells CASSTSVTYEQYF. The CDR3 coding sequence is TGTGCCAGCAGTACTAGCGTCACCTACGAGCAGTACTTC. The genes are TRBV12-3 or TRBV12-4 and TRBJ2-7; TRBD2 matches at 7 bases. The CDR3 is 13 residues long. The J segment lost 2 bases and the V segment lost 5 bases, leaving 3 bases of the junction unmatched.

This clonotype showed up just a few times. The rearrangement uses TRBV29-1 and TRBJ2-1, with 11 bases aligning to TRBD2. This CDR3 is 15 amino acids long. Germline V gene lookup returns CDR1 SQVTM and CDR2 ANQGSEA. V dropped 6 bases and J dropped 7; count of bases not matched to a gene: 11. The CDR3 reads CSVGGLAEVGNEQFF. The CDR3 DNA is TGCAGCGTGGGGGGACTAGCGGAAGTAGGGAATGAGCAGTTCTTC.

This clonotype was picked up a small number of times. The rearrangement joins TRBV5-1 to TRBJ2-7, with 7 positions matching TRBD2. This CDR3 region has 17 residues. Per the germline V gene, CDR1 is SGHRS and CDR2 is YFSETQ. V was clipped by 8 bases and J by 2 bases; unmatched bases: 19. CDR3 bases: TGCGCCAGTACCCGGGCCCCGTTAGCGGGCGATACCTACGAGCAGTACTTC. This translates into CASTRAPLAGDTYEQYF.

This clonotype showed up just a few times. CDR3 sequence: CSARGEPMNTEAFF. As DNA, the CDR3 is TGCAGTGCTAGAGGGGAGCCCATGAACACTGAAGCTTTCTTT. The J gene is TRBJ1-1, the V gene TRBV20-1; D is uncertain. The germline gives CDR1 DFQATT, CDR2 SNEGSKA (reference sequence). This CDR3 comprises 14 residues. The V and J ends lost 1 base and 0 bases respectively, with 9 bases between them.

This clonotype occurred a few times. The chain has TRBV29-1 and TRBJ1-4; TRBD1 matches at 9 bases. The CDR3 has 14 amino acids. After removal of 6 bases from V and 8 bases from J, the junction contained 10 bases not matched to a gene. Germline CDR1 reads SQVTM; CDR2 reads ANQGSEA. CDR3 amino acids: CSVQYRDRVEKLFF. The DNA for the CDR3 is TGCAGCGTGCAATACCGGGACAGGGTGGAAAAACTGTTTTTT.

This clonotype was seen at least ten times. The chain couples TRBV29-1 to TRBJ2-3; possibly TRBD2 for D (6 bases). The CDR3 covers 14 residues. The germline V gene encodes CDR1 SQVTM and CDR2 ANQGSEA. V gave up 7 bases and J gave up 2 bases, with 16 bases separating them. The CDR3 sequence: CSGVEWGVTDTQYF. The CDR3 DNA follows: TGCAGCGGCGTGGAGTGGGGGGTCACAGATACGCAGTATTTT.

At least ten counts were recorded for this clonotype. The chain carries TRBV28 and TRBJ1-5; D unresolved. Germline CDR1 reads MDHEN; CDR2 reads SYDVKM. The V end was cut by 7 bases, the J end by 2 bases, with 12 bases between. This CDR3 contains 14 residues. Here the CDR3 reads CASTFSLGNQPQHF. DNA of the CDR3: TGTGCCAGCACGTTTTCCTTGGGCAATCAGCCCCAGCATTTT.

The chain links TRBV7-2 to TRBJ1-5, with D maybe TRBD1 (5 bases). The CDR3 length is 17 residues. Germline V gene sequence: CDR1 SGHTA, CDR2 FQGNSA. Trimming shortened V by 10 bases and J by 0 bases, and 22 bases separated the two germline ends. CDR3 in amino acids: CATHHAGPPYSNQPQHF. The CDR3 nucleotides are TGTGCCACCCACCACGCAGGGCCACCCTATAGCAATCAGCCCCAGCATTTT.